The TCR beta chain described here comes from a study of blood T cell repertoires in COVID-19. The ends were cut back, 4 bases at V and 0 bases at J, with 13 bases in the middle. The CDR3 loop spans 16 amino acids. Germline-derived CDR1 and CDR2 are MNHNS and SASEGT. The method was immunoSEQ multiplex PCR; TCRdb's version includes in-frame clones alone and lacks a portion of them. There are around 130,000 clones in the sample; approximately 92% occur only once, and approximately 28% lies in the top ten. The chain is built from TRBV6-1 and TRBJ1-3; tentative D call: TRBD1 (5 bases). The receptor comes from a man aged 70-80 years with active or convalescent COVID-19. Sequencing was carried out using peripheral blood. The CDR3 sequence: CASSAGGGNSGNTIYF. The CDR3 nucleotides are TGTGCCAGCAGTGCCGGGGGGGGAAACTCTGGAAACACCATATATTTT.